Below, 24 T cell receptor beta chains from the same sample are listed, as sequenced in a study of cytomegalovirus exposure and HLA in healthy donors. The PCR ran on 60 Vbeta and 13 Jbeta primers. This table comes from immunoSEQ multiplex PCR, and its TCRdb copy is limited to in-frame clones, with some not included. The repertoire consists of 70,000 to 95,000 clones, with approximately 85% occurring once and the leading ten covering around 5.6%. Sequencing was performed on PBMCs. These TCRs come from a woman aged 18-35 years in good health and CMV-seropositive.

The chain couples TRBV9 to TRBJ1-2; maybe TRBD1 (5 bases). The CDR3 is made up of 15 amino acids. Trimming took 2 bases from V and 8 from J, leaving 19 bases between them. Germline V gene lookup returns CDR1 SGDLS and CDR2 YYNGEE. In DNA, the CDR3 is TGTGCCAGCAGCGTGGCAGGGTCTAGGTCCATAGGCTACACCTTC. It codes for CASSVAGSRSIGYTF.

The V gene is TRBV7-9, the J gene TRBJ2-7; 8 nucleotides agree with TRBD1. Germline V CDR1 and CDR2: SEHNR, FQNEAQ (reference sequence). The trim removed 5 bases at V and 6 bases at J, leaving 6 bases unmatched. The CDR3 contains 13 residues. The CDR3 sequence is CASSELQGGEQYF. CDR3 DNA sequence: TGTGCCAGCAGCGAATTACAGGGGGGCGAGCAGTACTTC.

The CDR3 protein is CASSVEGSLGTQYF. DNA for the CDR3: TGTGCCAGCAGCGTAGAAGGGAGCCTGGGGACCCAGTACTTC. The rearrangement links TRBV9 to TRBJ2-5; TRBD2 is a possible D gene (5 bases). Looked up from germline, CDR1 is SGDLS and CDR2 is YYNGEE. Trimming pared 0 bases from V and 7 bases from J, leaving 13 bases between. The CDR3 spans 14 residues.

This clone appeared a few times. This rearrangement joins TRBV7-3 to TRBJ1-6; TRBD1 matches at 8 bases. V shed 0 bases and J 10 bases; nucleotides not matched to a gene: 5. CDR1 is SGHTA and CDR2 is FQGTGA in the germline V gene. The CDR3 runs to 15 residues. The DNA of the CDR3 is TGTGCCAGCAGCTTAACCGACAGGGGAAGATCACCCCTCCACTTT. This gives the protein CASSLTDRGRSPLHF.

The CDR3 DNA reads as TGTGCCAGCAGCTTGGATTTGGACAGATACACCGGGGAGCTGTTTTTT. Protein sequence: CASSLDLDRYTGELFF. The chain carries TRBV5-4 and TRBJ2-2; maybe TRBD1 (6 bases). The ends were cut back, 0 bases at V and 3 bases at J, with 12 bases in the middle. Per germline, CDR1 SGHNT and CDR2 YYREEE (reference sequence). This CDR3 comprises 16 residues.

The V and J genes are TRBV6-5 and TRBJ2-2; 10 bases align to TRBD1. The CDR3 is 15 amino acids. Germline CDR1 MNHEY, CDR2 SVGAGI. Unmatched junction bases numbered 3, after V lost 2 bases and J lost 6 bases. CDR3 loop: CASSYQGQGSGELFF. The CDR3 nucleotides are TGTGCCAGCAGTTACCAGGGACAGGGGTCCGGGGAGCTGTTTTTT.

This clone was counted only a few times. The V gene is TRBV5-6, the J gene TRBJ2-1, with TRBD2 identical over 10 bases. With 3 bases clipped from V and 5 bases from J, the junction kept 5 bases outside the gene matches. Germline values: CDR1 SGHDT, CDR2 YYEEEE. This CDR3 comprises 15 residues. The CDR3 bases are TGTGCCAGCAGCTATACTAGCGGGATAGACAATGAGCAGTTCTTC. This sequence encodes CASSYTSGIDNEQFF.

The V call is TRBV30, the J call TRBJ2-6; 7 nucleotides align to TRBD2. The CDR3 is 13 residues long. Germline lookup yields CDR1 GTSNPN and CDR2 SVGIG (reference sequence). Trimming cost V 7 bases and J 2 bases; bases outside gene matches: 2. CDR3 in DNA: TGTGCCTCTGGGACTACTGGGGCCAACGTCCTGACTTTC. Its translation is CASGTTGANVLTF.

The CDR3 coding sequence is TGTGCCAGCAGCCCCGAGGGGACAGGGCACTACGAGCAGTACTTC. It translates to CASSPEGTGHYEQYF. The chain joins TRBV27 to TRBJ2-7, with 9 bases lining up with TRBD1. The CDR3 contains 15 residues. CDR1 and CDR2 (germline): MNHEY, SMNVEV (reference sequence). The V gene end was trimmed by 6 bases and the J gene end by 3 bases; junction bases not matched to a gene: 9.

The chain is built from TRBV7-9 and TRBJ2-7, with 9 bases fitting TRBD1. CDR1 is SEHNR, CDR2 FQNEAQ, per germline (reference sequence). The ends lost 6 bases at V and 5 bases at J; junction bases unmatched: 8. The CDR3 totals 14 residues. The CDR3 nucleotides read TGTGCCAGCAGAAAAGGACAGGGGAGGAACGAGCAGTACTTC. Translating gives CASRKGQGRNEQYF.

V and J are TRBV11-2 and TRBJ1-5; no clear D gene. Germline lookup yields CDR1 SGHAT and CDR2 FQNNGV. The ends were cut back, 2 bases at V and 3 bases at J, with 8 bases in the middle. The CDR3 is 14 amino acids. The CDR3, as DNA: TGTGCCAGCAGCTTAACAGATTACAATCAGCCCCAGCATTTT. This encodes CASSLTDYNQPQHF.

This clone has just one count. CDR3 sequence (DNA): TGTGCCAGCAGTTTATTTTCGTACGAGCAGTACTTC. This codes for CASSLFSYEQYF. The chain uses TRBV28 and TRBJ2-7, with D hard to call. Germline CDR1 reads MDHEN; CDR2 reads SYDVKM. CDR3 size: 12 residues. Trimming stripped 1 base from V and 4 bases from J, with 5 bases between.

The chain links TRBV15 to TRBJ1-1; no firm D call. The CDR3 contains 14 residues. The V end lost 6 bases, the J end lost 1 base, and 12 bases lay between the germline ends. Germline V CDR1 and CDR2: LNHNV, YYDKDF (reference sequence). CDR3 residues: CATRARRENTEAFF. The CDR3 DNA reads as TGTGCCACCAGAGCCCGGCGGGAGAACACTGAAGCTTTCTTT.

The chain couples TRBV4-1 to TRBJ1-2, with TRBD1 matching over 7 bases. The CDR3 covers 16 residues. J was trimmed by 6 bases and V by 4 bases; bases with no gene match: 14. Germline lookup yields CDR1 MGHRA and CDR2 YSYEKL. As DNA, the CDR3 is TGCGCCAGCAGCCCCGGACGAGGGGACAGAAAAGATGGCTACACCTTC. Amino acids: CASSPGRGDRKDGYTF.

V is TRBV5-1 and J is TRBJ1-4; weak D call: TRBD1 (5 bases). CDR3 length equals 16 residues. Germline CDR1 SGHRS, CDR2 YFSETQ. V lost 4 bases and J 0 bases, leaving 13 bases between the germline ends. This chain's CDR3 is CASSGAVDTTNEKLFF. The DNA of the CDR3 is TGCGCCAGCAGCGGGGCGGTAGACACAACTAATGAAAAACTGTTTTTT.

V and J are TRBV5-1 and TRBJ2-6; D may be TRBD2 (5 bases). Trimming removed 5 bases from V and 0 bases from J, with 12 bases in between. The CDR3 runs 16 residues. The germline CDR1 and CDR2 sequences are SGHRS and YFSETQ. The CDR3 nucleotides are TGCGCCAGCAGAAGCGGACTTAACTCTGGGGCCAACGTCCTGACTTTC. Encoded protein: CASRSGLNSGANVLTF.

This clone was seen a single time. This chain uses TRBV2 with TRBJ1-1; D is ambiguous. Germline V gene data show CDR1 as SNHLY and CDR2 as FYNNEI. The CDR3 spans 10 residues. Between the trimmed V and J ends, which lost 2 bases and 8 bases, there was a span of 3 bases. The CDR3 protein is CASSELEAFF. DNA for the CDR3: TGTGCCAGCAGTGAACTCGAAGCTTTCTTT. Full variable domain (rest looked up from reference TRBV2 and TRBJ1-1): EPEVTQTPSHQVTQMGQEVILRCVPISNHLYFYWYRQILGQKVEFLVSFYNNEISEKSEIFDDQFSVERPDGSNFTLKIRSTKLEDSAMYFCASSELEAFFGQGTRLTVV.

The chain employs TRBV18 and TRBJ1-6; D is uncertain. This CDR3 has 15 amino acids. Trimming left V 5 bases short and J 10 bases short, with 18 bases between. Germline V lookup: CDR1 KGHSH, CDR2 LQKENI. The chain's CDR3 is CASSFSYLDDSPLHF. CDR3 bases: TGTGCCAGCTCATTTAGCTACCTAGACGACTCACCCCTCCACTTT.

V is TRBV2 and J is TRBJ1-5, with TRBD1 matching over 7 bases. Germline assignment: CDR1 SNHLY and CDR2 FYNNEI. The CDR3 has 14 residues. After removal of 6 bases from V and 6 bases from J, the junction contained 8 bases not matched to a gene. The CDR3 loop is CASSIQGSFQPQHF. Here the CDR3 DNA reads TGTGCCAGCAGCATACAGGGGAGCTTTCAGCCCCAGCATTTT. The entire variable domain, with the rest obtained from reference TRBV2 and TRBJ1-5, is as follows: EPEVTQTPSHQVTQMGQEVILRCVPISNHLYFYWYRQILGQKVEFLVSFYNNEISEKSEIFDDQFSVERPDGSNFTLKIRSTKLEDSAMYFCASSIQGSFQPQHFGDGTRLSIL.

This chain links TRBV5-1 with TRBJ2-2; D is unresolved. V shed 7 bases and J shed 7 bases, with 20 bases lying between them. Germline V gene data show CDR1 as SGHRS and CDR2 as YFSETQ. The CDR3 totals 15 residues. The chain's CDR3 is CASWRITWYDGELFF. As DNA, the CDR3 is TGCGCCAGCTGGAGAATCACGTGGTACGACGGGGAGCTGTTTTTT.

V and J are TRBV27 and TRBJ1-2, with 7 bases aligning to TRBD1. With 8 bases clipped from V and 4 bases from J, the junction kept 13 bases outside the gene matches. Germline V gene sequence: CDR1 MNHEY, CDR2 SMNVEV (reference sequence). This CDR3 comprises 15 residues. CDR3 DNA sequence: TGTGCCAGCTGTGGGGACAAAGGGGGCGGCTATGGCTACACCTTC. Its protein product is CASCGDKGGGYGYTF.

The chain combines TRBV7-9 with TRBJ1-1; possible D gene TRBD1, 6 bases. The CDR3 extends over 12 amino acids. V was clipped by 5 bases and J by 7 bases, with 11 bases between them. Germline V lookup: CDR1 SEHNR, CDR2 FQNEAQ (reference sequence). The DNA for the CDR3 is TGTGCCAGCAGCGCGAACAGGGTTGAAGCTTTCTTT. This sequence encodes CASSANRVEAFF.

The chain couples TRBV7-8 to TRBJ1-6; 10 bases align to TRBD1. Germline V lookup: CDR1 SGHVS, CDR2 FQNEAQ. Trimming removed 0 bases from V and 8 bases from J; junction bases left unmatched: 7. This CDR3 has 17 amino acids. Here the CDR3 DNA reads TGTGCCAGCAGCTTAGCGTCCGGGACAGGGGCGTATTCACCCCTCCACTTT. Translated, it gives CASSLASGTGAYSPLHF.

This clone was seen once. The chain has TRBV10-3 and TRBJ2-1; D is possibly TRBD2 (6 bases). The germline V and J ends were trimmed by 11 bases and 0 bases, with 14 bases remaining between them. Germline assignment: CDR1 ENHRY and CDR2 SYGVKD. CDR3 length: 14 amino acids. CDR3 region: CAVTSPSSYNEQFF. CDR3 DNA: TGTGCCGTTACTAGCCCGAGCTCCTACAATGAGCAGTTCTTC.